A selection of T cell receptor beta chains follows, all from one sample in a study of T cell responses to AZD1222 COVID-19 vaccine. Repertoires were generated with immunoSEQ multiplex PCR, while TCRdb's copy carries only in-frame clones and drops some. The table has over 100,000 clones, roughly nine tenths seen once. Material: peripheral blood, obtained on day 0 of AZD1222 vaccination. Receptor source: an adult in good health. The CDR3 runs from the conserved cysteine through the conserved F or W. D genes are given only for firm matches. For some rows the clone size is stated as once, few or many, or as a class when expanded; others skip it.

TGTGCCAGCAGCTTGAAAGGGAGTGAAAAACTGTTTTTT	CASSLKGSEKLFF	NA	TRBV5-4	TRBJ1-4	NA
TGTGCCAGCAGTGAGACTAGCGGGAGTGGCGAGACCCAGTACTTC	CASSETSGSGETQYF	TRBD2	TRBV2	TRBJ2-5	NA
TGTGCCAGCAGTTATTCTAGGGGCTTTGAAGAGACCCAGTACTTC	CASSYSRGFEETQYF	NA	TRBV6-5	TRBJ2-5	NA
TGCAGCGCCGCTAACACTGAAGCTTTCTTT	CSAANTEAFF	NA	TRBV29-1	TRBJ1-1	NA
TGTGCCAGCAGCGTACCCAGGGGCGGGGAGCTGTTTTTT	CASSVPRGGELFF	NA	TRBV9	TRBJ2-2	NA
TGTGCCAGCAGTTACTCGGGCCCCTACGAGCAGTACTTC	CASSYSGPYEQYF	NA	TRBV6-5	TRBJ2-7	NA
TGCGCCAGCAGCTTGGGGACACCCAATTCACCCCTCCACTTT	CASSLGTPNSPLHF	NA	TRBV5-1	TRBJ1-6	few
TGTGCCAGCAGCGTAACCGGGACGTCTGGAAACACCATATATTTT	CASSVTGTSGNTIYF	NA	TRBV9	TRBJ1-3	NA
TGTGCCAGCAGTTTAGGACAGGGGTCCTACGAGCAGTACTTC	CASSLGQGSYEQYF	TRBD1	TRBV27	TRBJ2-7	NA
TGTGCCAGTAGATTACAGGGCGCTACAGATACGCAGTATTTT	CASRLQGATDTQYF	NA	TRBV19	TRBJ2-3	NA
TGTGCCAGCAGTTTGGGGCGGCCCGTCGGAGCGGAAAAACTGTTTTTT	CASSLGRPVGAEKLFF	NA	TRBV28	TRBJ1-4	NA
TGTGCCAGCAGCAGGGACAGTCCCTCCTACAATGAGCAGTTCTTC	CASSRDSPSYNEQFF	TRBD1	TRBV6-5	TRBJ2-1	NA
TGTGCCACCAGTCGGGGTTCGGATGAAAAACTGTTTTTT	CATSRGSDEKLFF	NA	TRBV19	TRBJ1-4	NA
TGTGCCAGCAGCCTTAGGGGGGTGGATGAAAAACTGTTTTTT	CASSLRGVDEKLFF	NA	TRBV7-6	TRBJ1-4	NA
TGTGCCAGCAGCCCCCTCGGACGGGGAAACACTGAAGCTTTCTTT	CASSPLGRGNTEAFF	NA	TRBV6-2/TRBV6-3	TRBJ1-1	NA
TGTGCCAGCAGGGACAGACCTATTAGCAATCAGCCCCAGCATTTT	CASRDRPISNQPQHF	NA	TRBV6-5	TRBJ1-5	NA
TGCGCCAGCAGTGAGGGGACAGGGGGAAATCAGCCCCAGCATTTT	CASSEGTGGNQPQHF	TRBD1	TRBV10-2	TRBJ1-5	NA
TGTGCCAGCACCACCCCTCGGGGAGACTCGAACACCGGGGAGCTGTTTTTT	CASTTPRGDSNTGELFF	NA	TRBV2	TRBJ2-2	NA
TGTGCCAGCAGTGAAGCCCCCCTCGACAGGGGAACTGAAGCTTTCTTT	CASSEAPLDRGTEAFF	TRBD1	TRBV6-1	TRBJ1-1	NA
TGTGCCAGCACCCCCGTCAACTCGTTCAATCAGCCCCAGCATTTT	CASTPVNSFNQPQHF	NA	TRBV6-5	TRBJ1-5	NA
TGTGCCATCACAGGCGGGGGGGGCACCGGGGAGCTGTTTTTT	CAITGGGGTGELFF	TRBD2	TRBV10-3	TRBJ2-2	NA
TGTGCCACCCGAACTCCTAATGAAAAACTGTTTTTT	CATRTPNEKLFF	NA	TRBV19	TRBJ1-4	medium-sized
TGTGCCAGCAGCCGGCCAGGGGCTTTGGGCGAGCAGTACTTC	CASSRPGALGEQYF	NA	TRBV5-6	TRBJ2-7	NA
TGTGCCAGCAGCGTAGTCGGAAGCTCCTACAATGAGCAGTTCTTC	CASSVVGSSYNEQFF	NA	TRBV9	TRBJ2-1	NA
TGTGCCAGCAGCCATCTGAGCTCCTACAATGAGCAGTTCTTC	CASSHLSSYNEQFF	NA	TRBV3-1/TRBV3-2	TRBJ2-1	NA
TGTGCCAGCAGTTTAAATACTCGGACGAAAGCTTTCTTT	CASSLNTRTKAFF	NA	TRBV12-3/TRBV12-4	TRBJ1-1	NA
TGTGCCAGCAGACCCCGAACAGGGTCTTCTTACGAGCAGTACTTC	CASRPRTGSSYEQYF	NA	TRBV2	TRBJ2-7	NA
TGTGCCAGCGGGAAAGGGGGACAGGGGGCCCTTTTTTATGGCTACACCTTC	CASGKGGQGALFYGYTF	TRBD1	TRBV2	TRBJ1-2	NA
TGTGCCAGCAGTAGCCGAATTGACAGGGGTTTTCCCTACGAGCAGTACTTC	CASSSRIDRGFPYEQYF	TRBD1	TRBV28	TRBJ2-7	NA
TGTGCCAGCAGTTACGAGGTAGCGGGGGTCATTCAGTACTTC	CASSYEVAGVIQYF	TRBD2	TRBV6-2/TRBV6-3	TRBJ2-4	NA
TGTGCCAGCAGCTCACCGGGACCGAACACCGGGGAGCTGTTTTTT	CASSSPGPNTGELFF	NA	TRBV7-9	TRBJ2-2	NA
TGTGCCAGCAGTCTTAGACAGGGAATCACTGAAGCTTTCTTT	CASSLRQGITEAFF	TRBD1	TRBV6-5	TRBJ1-1	NA
TGTGCCAGCAGTTACTCGGCGACAGTCTACGAGCAGTACTTC	CASSYSATVYEQYF	NA	TRBV6-5	TRBJ2-7	NA
TGTGCCATCAGTGACGGACAGGGTTTGAGTCAGCCCCAGCATTTT	CAISDGQGLSQPQHF	TRBD1	TRBV10-3	TRBJ1-5	NA
TGTGCCAGCAGTTTGGGGGGGCAGGGTGGCTACACCTTC	CASSLGGQGGYTF	NA	TRBV28	TRBJ1-2	NA
TGTGCCAGCTCACAGAGCGGGCGCACCTCCTACGAGCAGTACTTC	CASSQSGRTSYEQYF	NA	TRBV18	TRBJ2-7	NA
TGTGCCAGCAGCGTAGCCGGGACGGACCCCTACGAGCAGTACTTC	CASSVAGTDPYEQYF	NA	TRBV9	TRBJ2-7	NA
TGTGCCAGCAGCCATCCGGGGGAGCAGTACTTC	CASSHPGEQYF	NA	TRBV7-9	TRBJ2-7	NA
TGCAGCGTCGAACAGGGAGGAGGCACTGAAGCTTTCTTT	CSVEQGGGTEAFF	NA	TRBV29-1	TRBJ1-1	NA
TGCAGCGTTGAAACCCGGACTAGCGGGGGTTACGAGCAGTACTTC	CSVETRTSGGYEQYF	TRBD2	TRBV29-1	TRBJ2-7	NA
TGTGCCAGCAGCCCCCGACAGGGCGCTGAAGCTTTCTTT	CASSPRQGAEAFF	TRBD1	TRBV7-2	TRBJ1-1	NA
TGTGCCAGCAGTTCTCCTCAGACAGGAACCTACGAGCAGTACTTC	CASSSPQTGTYEQYF	NA	TRBV28	TRBJ2-7	NA
TGCGCCAGCAGTATTGGACAGGGCGAGACTGAAGCTTTCTTT	CASSIGQGETEAFF	TRBD1	TRBV4-1	TRBJ1-1	NA
TGTGCCAGCAGCCTCAGGGGCTATGGAAACACCATATATTTT	CASSLRGYGNTIYF	NA	TRBV28	TRBJ1-3	NA
TGTGCCAGCAGTGCGACAGAAATGAACACTGAAGCTTTCTTT	CASSATEMNTEAFF	NA	TRBV2	TRBJ1-1	NA
TGTGCCAGCAGTCCGGCGGGGGTAGGCGGGGAGCTGTTTTTT	CASSPAGVGGELFF	TRBD2	TRBV6-5	TRBJ2-2	NA
TGTGCCAGCAGCTTGGTTGCAGGCTCCTACGAGCAGTACTTC	CASSLVAGSYEQYF	NA	TRBV5-4	TRBJ2-7	NA
TGTGCCAGCAGCCAAGAAAACCGGGACAGAGGAACTAGCGGGCCGGGGGCGGCGGCCCAGTACTTC	CASSQENRDRGTSGPGAAAQYF	TRBD2	TRBV14	TRBJ2-5	NA